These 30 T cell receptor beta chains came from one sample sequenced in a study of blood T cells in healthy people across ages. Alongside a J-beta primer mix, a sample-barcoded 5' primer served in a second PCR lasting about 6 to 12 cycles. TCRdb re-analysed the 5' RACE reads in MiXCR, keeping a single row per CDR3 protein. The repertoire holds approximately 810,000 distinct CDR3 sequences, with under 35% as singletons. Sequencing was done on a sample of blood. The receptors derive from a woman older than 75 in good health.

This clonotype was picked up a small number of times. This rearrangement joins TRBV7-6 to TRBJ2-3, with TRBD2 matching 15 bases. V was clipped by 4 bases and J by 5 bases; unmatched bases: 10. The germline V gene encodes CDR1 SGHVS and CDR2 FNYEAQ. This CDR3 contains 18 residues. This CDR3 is CASSSQLGLAGGGDTQYF. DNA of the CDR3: TGTGCCAGCAGCTCCCAGCTGGGACTAGCGGGGGGAGGAGATACGCAGTATTTT.

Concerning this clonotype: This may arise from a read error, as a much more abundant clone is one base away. Here the CDR3 DNA reads TGTGCCAGCAGTATACTAGCGGCGGATATGCAGTATTTT. It translates to CASSILAADMQYF. This chain joins TRBV27 and TRBJ2-3, with 8 bases fitting TRBD2. Germline V CDR1 and CDR2: MNHEY, SMNVEV (reference sequence). The CDR3 has 13 amino acids.

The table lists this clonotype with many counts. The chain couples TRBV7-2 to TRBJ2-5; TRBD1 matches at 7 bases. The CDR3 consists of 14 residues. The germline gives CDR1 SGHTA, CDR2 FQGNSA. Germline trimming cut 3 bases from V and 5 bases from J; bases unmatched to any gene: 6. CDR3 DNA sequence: TGTGCCAGCAGCTTCCTGACAGGGAAGGAGACCCAGTACTTC. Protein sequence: CASSFLTGKETQYF.

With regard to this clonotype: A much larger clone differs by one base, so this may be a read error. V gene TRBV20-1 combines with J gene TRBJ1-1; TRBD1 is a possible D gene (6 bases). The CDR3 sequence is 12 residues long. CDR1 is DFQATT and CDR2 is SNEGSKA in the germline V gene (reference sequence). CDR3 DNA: TGCAGTGCTAGCACTAGACAGGCTGAAGCTTGCTTT. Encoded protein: CSASTRQAEACF.

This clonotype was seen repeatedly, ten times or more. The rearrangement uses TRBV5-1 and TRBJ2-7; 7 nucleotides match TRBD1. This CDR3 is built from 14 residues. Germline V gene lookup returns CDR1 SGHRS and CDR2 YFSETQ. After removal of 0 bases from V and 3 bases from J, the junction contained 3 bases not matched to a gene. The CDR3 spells CASSLGGQRYEQYF. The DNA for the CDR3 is TGCGCCAGCAGCTTGGGGGGACAGCGCTACGAGCAGTACTTC.

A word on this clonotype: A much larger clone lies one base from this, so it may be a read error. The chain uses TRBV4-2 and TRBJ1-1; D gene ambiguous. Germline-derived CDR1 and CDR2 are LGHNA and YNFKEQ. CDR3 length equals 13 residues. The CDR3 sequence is CASNQEMYTEAFF. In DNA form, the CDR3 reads TGTGCCAGCAACCAAGAGATGTACACTGAAGCTTTCTTT.

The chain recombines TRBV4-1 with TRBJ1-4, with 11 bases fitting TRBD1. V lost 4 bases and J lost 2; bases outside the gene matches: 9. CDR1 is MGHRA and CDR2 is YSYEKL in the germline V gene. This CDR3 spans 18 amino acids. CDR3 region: CASSPFRDRGTTNEKLFF. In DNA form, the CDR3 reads TGCGCCAGCAGCCCATTCCGGGACAGGGGGACCACTAATGAAAAACTGTTTTTT.

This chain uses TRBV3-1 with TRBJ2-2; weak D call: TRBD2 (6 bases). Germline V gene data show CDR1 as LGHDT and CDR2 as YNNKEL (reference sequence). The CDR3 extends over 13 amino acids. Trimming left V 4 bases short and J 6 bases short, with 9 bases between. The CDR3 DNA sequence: TGTGCCAGCAGCCTCAGACTAGCCGGGGAGCTGTTTTTT. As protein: CASSLRLAGELFF.

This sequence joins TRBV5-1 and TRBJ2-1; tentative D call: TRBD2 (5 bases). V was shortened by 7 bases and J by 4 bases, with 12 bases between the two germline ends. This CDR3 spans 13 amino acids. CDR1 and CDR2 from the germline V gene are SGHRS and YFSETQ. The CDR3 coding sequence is TGCGCCAGCCCAGGACTGGAGTACAATGAGCAGTTCTTC. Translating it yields CASPGLEYNEQFF.

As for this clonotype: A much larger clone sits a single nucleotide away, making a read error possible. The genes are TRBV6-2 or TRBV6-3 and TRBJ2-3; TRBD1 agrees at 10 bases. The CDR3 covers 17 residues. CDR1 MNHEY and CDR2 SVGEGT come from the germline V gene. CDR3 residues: CASGYSIDRGHSDTQYF. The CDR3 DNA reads TGTGCCAGCGGTTACTCGATCGACAGGGGGCATTCAGATACGCAGTATTTT.

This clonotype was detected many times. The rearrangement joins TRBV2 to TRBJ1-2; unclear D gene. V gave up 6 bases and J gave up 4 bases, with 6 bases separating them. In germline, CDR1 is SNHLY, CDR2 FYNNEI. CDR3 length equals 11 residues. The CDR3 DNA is TGTGCCAGCAGCACCTCCTATGGCTACACCTTC. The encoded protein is CASSTSYGYTF.

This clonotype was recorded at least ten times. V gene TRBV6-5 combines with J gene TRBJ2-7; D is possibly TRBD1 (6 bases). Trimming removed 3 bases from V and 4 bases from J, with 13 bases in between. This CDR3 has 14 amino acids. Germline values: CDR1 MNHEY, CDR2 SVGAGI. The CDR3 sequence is CASSYVGRGYEQYF. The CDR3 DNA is TGTGCCAGCAGTTATGTGGGCAGGGGATACGAGCAGTACTTC.

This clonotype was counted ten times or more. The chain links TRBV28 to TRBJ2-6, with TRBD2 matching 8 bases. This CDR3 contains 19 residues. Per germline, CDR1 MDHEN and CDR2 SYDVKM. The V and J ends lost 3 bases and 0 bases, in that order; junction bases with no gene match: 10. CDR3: CASSLWGAGAPSGANVLTF. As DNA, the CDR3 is TGTGCCAGCAGTTTGTGGGGAGCGGGGGCTCCCTCTGGGGCCAACGTCCTGACTTTC.

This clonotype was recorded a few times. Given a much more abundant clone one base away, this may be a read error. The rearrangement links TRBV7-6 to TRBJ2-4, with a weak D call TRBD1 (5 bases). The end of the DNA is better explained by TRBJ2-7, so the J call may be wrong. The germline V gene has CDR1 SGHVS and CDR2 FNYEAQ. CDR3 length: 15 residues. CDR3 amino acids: CAGSLSKKTVNEQYF. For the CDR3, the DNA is TGTGCCGGCAGCTTATCGAAAAAGACAGTTAACGAGCAGTACTTC.

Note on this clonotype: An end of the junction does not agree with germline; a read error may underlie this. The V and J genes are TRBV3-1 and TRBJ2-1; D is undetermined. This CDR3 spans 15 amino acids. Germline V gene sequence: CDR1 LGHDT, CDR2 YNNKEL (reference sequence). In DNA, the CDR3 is TGTGCCAGCAGCAGGCCCCGTAGGGTCTACAACGAGCAGTTCTTC. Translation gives CASSRPRRVYNEQFF.

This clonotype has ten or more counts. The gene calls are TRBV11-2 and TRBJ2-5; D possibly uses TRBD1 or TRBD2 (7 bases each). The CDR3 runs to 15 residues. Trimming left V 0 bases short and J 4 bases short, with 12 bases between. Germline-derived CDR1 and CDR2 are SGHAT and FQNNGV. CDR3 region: CASSLEQGGGETQYF. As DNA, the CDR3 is TGTGCCAGCAGCTTAGAGCAGGGGGGGGGAGAGACCCAGTACTTC.

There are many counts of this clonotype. The CDR3 nucleotides are TGTGCCATCAGTGAACTAGCGGGGTCCTACGAGCAGTACTTC. This gives the protein CAISELAGSYEQYF. The chain couples TRBV10-3 to TRBJ2-7; 10 bases match TRBD2. This CDR3 is 14 amino acids long. Germline loops: CDR1 ENHRY, CDR2 SYGVKD. The V and J ends lost 3 bases and 1 base, in that order; junction bases with no gene match: 0.

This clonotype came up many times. The CDR3 reads CSARAGTDQETQYF. The DNA for the CDR3 is TGCAGTGCTAGGGCCGGGACAGACCAAGAGACCCAGTACTTC. This chain connects TRBV20-1 to TRBJ2-5; 7 nucleotides line up with TRBD1. Germline V CDR1 and CDR2: DFQATT, SNEGSKA (reference sequence). Trimming at V came to 3 bases and at J to 0 bases, leaving 4 bases not matched to a gene. The CDR3 totals 14 residues.

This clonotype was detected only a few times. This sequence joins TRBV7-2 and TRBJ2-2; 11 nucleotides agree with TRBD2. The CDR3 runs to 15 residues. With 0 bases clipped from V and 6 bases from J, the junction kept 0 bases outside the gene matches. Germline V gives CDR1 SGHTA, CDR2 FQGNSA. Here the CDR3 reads CASSLALAGAGELFF. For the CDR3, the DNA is TGTGCCAGCAGCTTAGCACTAGCGGGGGCCGGGGAGCTGTTTTTT.

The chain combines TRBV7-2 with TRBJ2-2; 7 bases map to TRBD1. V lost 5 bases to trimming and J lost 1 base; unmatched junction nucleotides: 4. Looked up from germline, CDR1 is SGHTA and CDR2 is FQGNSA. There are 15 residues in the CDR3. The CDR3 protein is CASSTQGVNTGELFF. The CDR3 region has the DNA TGTGCCAGCAGCACCCAGGGGGTGAACACCGGGGAGCTGTTTTTT.

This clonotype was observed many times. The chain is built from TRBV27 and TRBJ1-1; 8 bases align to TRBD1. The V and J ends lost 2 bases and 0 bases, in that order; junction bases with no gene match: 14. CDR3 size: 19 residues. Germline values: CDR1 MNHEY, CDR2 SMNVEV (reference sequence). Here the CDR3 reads CASSLIPSARTGLNTEAFF. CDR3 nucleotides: TGTGCCAGCAGTTTAATCCCCTCAGCGCGGACAGGGCTGAACACTGAAGCTTTCTTT.

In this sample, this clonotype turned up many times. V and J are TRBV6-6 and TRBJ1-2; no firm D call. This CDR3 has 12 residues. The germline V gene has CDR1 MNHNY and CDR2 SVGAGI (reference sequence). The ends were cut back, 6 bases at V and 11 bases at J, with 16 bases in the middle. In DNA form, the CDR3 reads TGTGCCAGCAGAAGAGGGCGTTCCCCATACACCTTC. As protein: CASRRGRSPYTF.

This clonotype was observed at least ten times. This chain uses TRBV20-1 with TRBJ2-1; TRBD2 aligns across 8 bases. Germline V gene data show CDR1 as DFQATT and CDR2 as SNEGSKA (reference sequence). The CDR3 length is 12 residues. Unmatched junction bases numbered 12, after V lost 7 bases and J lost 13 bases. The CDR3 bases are TGCAGTGTACCCGGGGGGGCATACCAACAGTTCTTC. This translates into CSVPGGAYQQFF.

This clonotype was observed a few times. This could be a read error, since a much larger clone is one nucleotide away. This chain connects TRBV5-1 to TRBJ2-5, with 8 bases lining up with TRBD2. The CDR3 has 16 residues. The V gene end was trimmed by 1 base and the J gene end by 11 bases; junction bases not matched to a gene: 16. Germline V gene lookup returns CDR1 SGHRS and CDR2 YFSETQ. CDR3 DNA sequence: TGCGCCAGCAGCTTGTCGGTGATTAGCGGGGAAAATGAGCAGTACTTC. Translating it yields CASSLSVISGENEQYF.

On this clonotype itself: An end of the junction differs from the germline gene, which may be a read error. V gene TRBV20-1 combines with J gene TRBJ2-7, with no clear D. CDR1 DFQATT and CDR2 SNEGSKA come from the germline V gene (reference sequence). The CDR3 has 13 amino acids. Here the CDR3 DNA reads TGCAGTGCTGAACTCCAAAGTGCCTACAAGCAGTACTTC. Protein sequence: CSAELQSAYKQYF.

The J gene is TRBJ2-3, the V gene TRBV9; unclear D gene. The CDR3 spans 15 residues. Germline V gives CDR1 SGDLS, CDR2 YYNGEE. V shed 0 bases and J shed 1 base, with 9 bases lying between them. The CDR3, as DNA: TGTGCCAGCAGCGTAGAGCATGGGGGCACAGATACGCAGTATTTT. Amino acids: CASSVEHGGTDTQYF. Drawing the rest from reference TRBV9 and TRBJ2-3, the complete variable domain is DSGVTQTPKHLITATGQRVTLRCSPRSGDLSVYWYQQSLDQGLQFLIQYYNGEERAKGNILERFSAQQFPDLHSELNLSSLELGDSALYFCASSVEHGGTDTQYFGPGTRLTVL.

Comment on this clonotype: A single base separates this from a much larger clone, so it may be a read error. The DNA for the CDR3 is TGTGCCTGGAGTGTAGTGGAGGGGGCAGCTGCTTTCTTT. Protein: CAWSVVEGAAAFF. The rearrangement uses TRBV30 and TRBJ1-1, with TRBD1 matching over 7 bases. The CDR3 length is 13 residues. Trimming at V came to 0 bases and at J to 11 bases, leaving 9 bases not matched to a gene. Germline V gene sequence: CDR1 GTSNPN, CDR2 SVGIG (reference sequence).

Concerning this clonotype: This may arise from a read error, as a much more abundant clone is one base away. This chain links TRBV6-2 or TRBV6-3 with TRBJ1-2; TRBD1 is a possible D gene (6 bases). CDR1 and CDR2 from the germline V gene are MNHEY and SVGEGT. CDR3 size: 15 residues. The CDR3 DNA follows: TGTGCCAGCAGTTACGGCGGACAGAACTCCTATGGCCACACCTTC. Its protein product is CASSYGGQNSYGHTF.

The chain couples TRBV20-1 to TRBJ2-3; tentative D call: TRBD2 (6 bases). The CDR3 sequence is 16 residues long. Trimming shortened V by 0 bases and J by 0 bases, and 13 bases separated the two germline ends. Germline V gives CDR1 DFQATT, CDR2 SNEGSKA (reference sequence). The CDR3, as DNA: TGCAGTGCTAGAGACGACGGCGGGATTAGCACAGATACGCAGTATTTT. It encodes CSARDDGGISTDTQYF.

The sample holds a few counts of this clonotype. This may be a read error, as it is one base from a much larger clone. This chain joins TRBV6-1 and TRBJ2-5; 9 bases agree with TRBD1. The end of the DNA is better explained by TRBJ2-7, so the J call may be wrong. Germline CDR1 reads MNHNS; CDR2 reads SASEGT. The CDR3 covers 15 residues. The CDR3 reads CASSDRDRVSHEQYF. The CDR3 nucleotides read TGTGCCAGCAGTGATCGGGACAGGGTTTCCCACGAGCAGTACTTC.